The clone carrying this T cell receptor (beta chain) was recorded at least ten times. TCRdb re-analysed the 5' RACE reads in MiXCR, keeping a single row per CDR3 protein. The table has some 240,000 distinct CDR3 sequences, over 15% seen once. The sample originates from a study of CD8 T cells in ankylosing spondylitis. Losses at the gene ends were 4 bases for V and 4 bases for J; bases not matched to a gene: 2. CDR1 SSHAT and CDR2 FNYEAQ come from the germline V gene (reference sequence). This CDR3 spans 15 amino acids. Sequencing used blood, either unsorted or a sorted T cell fraction (not recorded which). This sequence was found in a male donor with ankylosing spondylitis or in good health (not recorded which). The rearrangement links TRBV7-7 to TRBJ2-1, with 12 bases identical to TRBD2. Here the CDR3 DNA reads TGTGCCAGCAGCTCAGGACTAGCGGGGTACAATGAGCAGTTCTTC. This gives the protein CASSSGLAGYNEQFF.